These T cell receptor beta chains were read from a single sample in a study of blood T cell repertoires in COVID-19. Sequencing was performed with immunoSEQ multiplex PCR; in TCRdb, only in-frame clones are kept and a portion is missing. Seen here are some 300,000 clones, approximately 89% observed once, and the top ten hold roughly a tenth. The sequencing input was PBMCs or T cells enriched from blood (not recorded which). The receptor set was obtained from a woman aged 40 to 49 who had recovered from COVID-19. The CDR3 runs from the conserved cysteine through the conserved F or W. D genes are given only for firm matches. Some rows have no size entry. The others give once, few or many, or a class for an expanded clone.

D gene	clone size	J gene	V gene	CDR3 protein	CDR3 DNA
-	-	TRBJ2-7	TRBV7-2	CASSLAGGPTYEQYF	TGTGCCAGCAGCTTAGCGGGAGGTCCCACCTACGAGCAGTACTTC
-	-	TRBJ2-2	TRBV11-3	CASMGGNGELFF	TGTGCCAGCATGGGGGGAAACGGGGAGCTGTTTTTT
TRBD1	-	TRBJ2-7	TRBV5-4	CASSRDRSTYEQYF	TGTGCCAGCAGCAGGGACAGATCCACCTACGAGCAGTACTTC
-	-	TRBJ1-1	TRBV6-5	CASSPPLRGNTEAFF	TGTGCCAGCAGTCCCCCTTTACGGGGGAACACTGAAGCTTTCTTT
-	-	TRBJ2-2	TRBV5-5	CASSGGGQGYTGELFF	TGTGCCAGCAGCGGGGGAGGACAAGGGTACACCGGGGAGCTGTTTTTT
TRBD2	-	TRBJ2-5	TRBV2	CASHSAGGQETQYF	TGTGCCAGCCACTCGGCGGGAGGGCAAGAGACCCAGTACTTC
TRBD2	-	TRBJ2-1	TRBV28	CASSFPSGGVHEQFF	TGTGCCAGCAGTTTTCCTAGCGGGGGAGTACATGAGCAGTTCTTC
-	once	TRBJ1-2	TRBV28	CASSLILSQGTANYGYTF	TGTGCCAGCAGTTTAATCCTCTCCCAGGGGACGGCTAACTATGGCTACACCTTC
TRBD1	-	TRBJ2-2	TRBV7-9	CASSPGTGYTGELFF	TGTGCCAGCAGCCCCGGGACAGGGTACACCGGGGAGCTGTTTTTT
TRBD2	-	TRBJ2-7	TRBV3-1/TRBV3-2	CASSQDKRGDLYEQYF	TGTGCCAGCAGCCAAGATAAGCGGGGGGACCTCTACGAGCAGTACTTC
TRBD2	-	TRBJ2-3	TRBV3-1/TRBV3-2	CASSQQLAGGDTQYF	TGTGCCAGCAGCCAACAACTAGCGGGAGGAGATACGCAGTATTTT
-	-	TRBJ2-2	TRBV24-1	CATSDAGTPPTGELFF	TGTGCCACCAGTGATGCCGGGACACCCCCCACCGGGGAGCTGTTTTTT
-	-	TRBJ1-3	TRBV3-1/TRBV3-2	CASSPDKRAGTNSGNTIYF	TGTGCCAGCAGCCCAGATAAGAGGGCCGGGACAAACTCTGGAAACACCATATATTTT
TRBD1	-	TRBJ1-6	TRBV5-5	CASTPGARGLRGSPLHF	TGTGCCAGCACCCCGGGGGCCAGGGGGCTAAGGGGATCACCCCTCCACTTT
TRBD2	-	TRBJ2-2	TRBV2	CASNREAVPGELFF	TGTGCCAGCAACCGGGAGGCCGTGCCCGGGGAGCTGTTTTTT
-	-	TRBJ2-7	TRBV28	CASSLYSAVLYEQYF	TGTGCCAGCAGTTTATATTCCGCGGTCCTCTACGAGCAGTACTTC
-	-	TRBJ1-4	TRBV28	CASSSGRATNEKLFF	TGTGCCAGCAGCTCGGGAAGAGCAACTAATGAAAAACTGTTTTTT
-	-	TRBJ1-2	TRBV20-1	CSASIRGFYGYTF	TGCAGTGCTAGTATCAGGGGCTTCTATGGCTACACCTTC
TRBD2	once	TRBJ2-6	TRBV15	CATSSWGGLGANVLTF	TGTGCCACCAGCAGTTGGGGGGGACTTGGGGCCAACGTCCTGACTTTC
-	-	TRBJ1-5	TRBV18	CASSPVRAGILQPQHF	TGTGCCAGCTCACCAGTCCGGGCGGGGATTCTTCAGCCCCAGCATTTT
TRBD1	-	TRBJ1-2	TRBV6-5	CASSQGENGYTF	TGTGCCAGCAGTCAGGGGGAGAATGGCTACACCTTC
TRBD1	-	TRBJ2-7	TRBV7-9	CASSLVLAGGSYEQYF	TGTGCCAGCAGCTTAGTTCTGGCAGGGGGCTCCTACGAGCAGTACTTC
-	-	TRBJ2-5	TRBV21-1	CASSKRSGRGQETQYF	TGTGCCAGCAGCAAGAGATCGGGCAGGGGGCAAGAGACCCAGTACTTC
TRBD1	-	TRBJ2-2	TRBV25-1	CASSDSRGDRVDSGELFF	TGTGCCAGCAGTGATTCCCGGGGGGACAGGGTTGATTCCGGGGAGCTGTTTTTT
-	-	TRBJ2-1	TRBV3-1/TRBV3-2	CASSQNYYNEQFF	TGTGCCAGCAGCCAAAATTACTACAATGAGCAGTTCTTC
-	-	TRBJ2-1	TRBV28	CASGGAGNEQFF	TGTGCCAGCGGGGGGGCGGGGAATGAGCAGTTCTTC
TRBD1	-	TRBJ2-7	TRBV7-8	CASTRQGAYEQYF	TGTGCCAGCACCCGACAGGGGGCTTATGAGCAGTACTTC
TRBD2	-	TRBJ2-2	TRBV9	CASSGRLAGPTGELFF	TGTGCCAGCAGCGGAAGACTAGCGGGTCCCACCGGGGAGCTGTTTTTT
-	-	TRBJ2-5	TRBV11-2	CASSLEGRSIQETQYF	TGTGCCAGCAGCTTAGAGGGCAGATCGATCCAAGAGACCCAGTACTTC
-	-	TRBJ2-7	TRBV9	CASSASGIWAEQYF	TGTGCCAGCAGCGCCTCGGGGATATGGGCCGAGCAGTACTTC
-	-	TRBJ1-2	TRBV19	CASSTPGQKEPNYGYTF	TGTGCCAGTAGTACTCCGGGACAAAAGGAACCTAACTATGGCTACACCTTC
-	-	TRBJ2-1	TRBV2	CASTPGWQREQFF	TGTGCCAGTACCCCTGGTTGGCAGCGAGAGCAGTTCTTC
TRBD1	-	TRBJ1-1	TRBV19	CASIRQGGGTEAFF	TGTGCCAGTATCAGACAGGGAGGAGGTACTGAAGCTTTCTTT
-	-	TRBJ2-7	TRBV6-2/TRBV6-3	CASSYPGLQSSYEQYF	TGTGCCAGCAGTTACCCGGGACTTCAGAGCTCCTACGAGCAGTACTTC
TRBD1	-	TRBJ2-1	TRBV28	CASSTDRGDQRSSYNEQFF	TGTGCCAGCAGTACGGACAGGGGCGATCAGAGGAGCTCCTACAATGAGCAGTTCTTC
-	-	TRBJ2-1	TRBV25-1	CASRSNHNEQFF	TGTGCCAGCAGGTCTAATCACAATGAGCAGTTCTTC
-	-	TRBJ2-1	TRBV19	CASSIDTTLPIEQFF	TGTGCCAGTAGTATTGACACCACGCTCCCCATTGAGCAGTTCTTC
-	-	TRBJ1-1	TRBV11-3	CASSPLGDTNTEAFF	TGTGCCAGCAGCCCACTAGGGGACACTAACACTGAAGCTTTCTTT
-	-	TRBJ2-2	TRBV15	CATSPERGGRNTGELFF	TGTGCCACCAGTCCAGAGAGGGGGGGAAGGAACACCGGGGAGCTGTTTTTT
-	-	TRBJ2-7	TRBV19	CASSSTGEPYEQYF	TGTGCCAGTTCCTCAACGGGAGAACCCTACGAGCAGTACTTC
-	-	TRBJ1-2	TRBV3-1/TRBV3-2	CASSSHTGGYGYTF	TGTGCCAGCAGCTCCCATACAGGCGGCTATGGCTACACCTTC
TRBD2	-	TRBJ2-5	TRBV5-8	CASSLLSGGQETQYF	TGTGCCAGCAGCCTCCTTAGCGGGGGCCAAGAGACCCAGTACTTC
TRBD1	-	TRBJ1-2	TRBV30	CARRTGVKTTYGYTF	TGTGCCCGGCGGACAGGGGTAAAAACTACCTATGGCTACACCTTC
-	-	TRBJ1-2	TRBV28	CASTLPSGGSYGYTF	TGTGCCAGCACGCTACCGAGCGGGGGGAGCTATGGCTACACCTTC
-	-	TRBJ2-3	TRBV19	CASSIGVGRTDTQYF	TGTGCCAGTAGTATAGGTGTGGGGAGGACAGATACGCAGTATTTT
TRBD1	-	TRBJ1-1	TRBV4-2	CASSQDTGVEAFF	TGTGCCAGCAGCCAAGATACAGGGGTCGAAGCTTTCTTT
TRBD1	-	TRBJ2-5	TRBV19	CASSIRGLQETQYF	TGTGCCAGTAGTATAAGGGGGCTCCAAGAGACCCAGTACTTC
-	-	TRBJ1-6	TRBV14	CASSQDSGVDSPLHF	TGTGCCAGCAGCCAAGATTCGGGGGTTGATTCACCCCTCCACTTT
-	few	TRBJ2-7	TRBV29-1	CSGAFAGAHEQYF	TGCAGCGGGGCCTTTGCGGGGGCCCACGAGCAGTACTTC
-	once	TRBJ1-1	TRBV30	CAWRDSVNTEAFF	TGTGCCTGGAGGGACAGCGTGAACACTGAAGCTTTCTTT
TRBD2	-	TRBJ2-7	TRBV7-9	CASSWLAGGTSYEQYF	TGTGCCAGCAGCTGGCTAGCGGGGGGTACCTCCTACGAGCAGTACTTC
-	-	TRBJ1-1	TRBV30	CAWSHTGNTEAFF	TGTGCCTGGAGTCATACAGGGAACACTGAAGCTTTCTTT
-	once	TRBJ2-5	TRBV18	CASSLREETQYF	TGTGCCAGCTCACTTCGAGAAGAGACCCAGTACTTC
TRBD1	-	TRBJ2-3	TRBV7-3	CASSPGQGADTQYF	TGTGCCAGCAGCCCGGGACAGGGAGCAGATACGCAGTATTTT
-	-	TRBJ2-7	TRBV18	CASSDSYEQYF	TGTGCCAGCTCGGACAGCTACGAGCAGTACTTC